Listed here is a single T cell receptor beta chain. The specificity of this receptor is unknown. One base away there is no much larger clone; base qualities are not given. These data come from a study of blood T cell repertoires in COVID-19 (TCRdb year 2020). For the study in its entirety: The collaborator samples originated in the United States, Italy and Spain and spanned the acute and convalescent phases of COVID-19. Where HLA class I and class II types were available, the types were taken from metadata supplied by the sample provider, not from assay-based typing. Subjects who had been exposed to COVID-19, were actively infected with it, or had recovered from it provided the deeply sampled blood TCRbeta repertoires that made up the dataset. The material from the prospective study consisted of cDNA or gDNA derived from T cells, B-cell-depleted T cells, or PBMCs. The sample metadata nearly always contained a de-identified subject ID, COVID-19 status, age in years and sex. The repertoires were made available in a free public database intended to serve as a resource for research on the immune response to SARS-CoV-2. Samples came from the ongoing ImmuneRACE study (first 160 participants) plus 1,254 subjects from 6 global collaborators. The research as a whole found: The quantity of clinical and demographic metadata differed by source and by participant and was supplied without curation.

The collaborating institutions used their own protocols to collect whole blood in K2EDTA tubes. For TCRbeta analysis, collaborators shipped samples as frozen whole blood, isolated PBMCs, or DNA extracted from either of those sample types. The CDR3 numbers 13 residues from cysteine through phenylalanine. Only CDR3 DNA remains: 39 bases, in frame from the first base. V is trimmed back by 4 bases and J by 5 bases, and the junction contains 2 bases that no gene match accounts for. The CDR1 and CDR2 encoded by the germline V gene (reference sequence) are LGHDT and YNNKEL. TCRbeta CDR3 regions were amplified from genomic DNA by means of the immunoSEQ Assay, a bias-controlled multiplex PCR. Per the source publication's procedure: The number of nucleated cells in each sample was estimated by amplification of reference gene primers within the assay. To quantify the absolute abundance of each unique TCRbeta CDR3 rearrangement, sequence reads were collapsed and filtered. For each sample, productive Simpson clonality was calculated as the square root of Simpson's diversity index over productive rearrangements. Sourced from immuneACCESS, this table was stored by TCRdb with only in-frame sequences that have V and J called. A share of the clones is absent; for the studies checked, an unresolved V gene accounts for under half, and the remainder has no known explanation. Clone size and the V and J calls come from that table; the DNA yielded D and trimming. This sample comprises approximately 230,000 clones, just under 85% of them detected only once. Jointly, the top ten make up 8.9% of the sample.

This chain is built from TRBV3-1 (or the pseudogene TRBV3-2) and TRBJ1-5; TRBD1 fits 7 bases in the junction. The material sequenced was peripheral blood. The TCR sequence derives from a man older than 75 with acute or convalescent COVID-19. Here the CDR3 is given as CASSPGGDQPQHF. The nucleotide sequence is TGTGCCAGCAGCCCAGGGGGTGATCAGCCCCAGCATTTT.